This is a list of T cell receptor beta chains from one sample in a study of shared clonotypes between healthy human individuals. Sequencing used immunoSEQ multiplex PCR; TCRdb keeps in-frame clones, though not all of them. The sample carries some 2,000,000 clones, 95% recorded once. The sequencing sample was made of naive CD4+ T cells sorted from blood. The receptors were gathered from a man aged 18-30 years in good health. CDR3s leave out the opening cysteine and the closing phenylalanine or tryptophan. Each record gives: V gene, J gene, D gene, CDR3 protein. A D gene is named only where the DNA matches it firmly.

v_call: TRBV5-4; j_call: TRBJ1-6; d_call: -; cdr3_aa: ASSLGGAMSPLH
v_call: TRBV7-8; j_call: TRBJ1-1; d_call: -; cdr3_aa: ASSLALDPGRPEAF
v_call: TRBV5-1; j_call: TRBJ1-6; d_call: -; cdr3_aa: ASSPDYPYNSPLH
v_call: TRBV9; j_call: TRBJ2-7; d_call: -; cdr3_aa: ASSVAPQLSYEQY
v_call: TRBV4-1; j_call: TRBJ2-4; d_call: TRBD2; cdr3_aa: ASSQEETSGKNIQY
v_call: TRBV10-1; j_call: TRBJ1-1; d_call: TRBD1; cdr3_aa: ASRLRDRVNFKAF
v_call: TRBV6-5; j_call: TRBJ2-7; d_call: TRBD1; cdr3_aa: ASSTRDRGSEQY
v_call: TRBV7-2; j_call: TRBJ2-5; d_call: TRBD2; cdr3_aa: ASSPRLAGAETQY
v_call: TRBV7-2; j_call: TRBJ1-4; d_call: -; cdr3_aa: ASSLGPGEKLF
v_call: TRBV5-1; j_call: TRBJ2-7; d_call: -; cdr3_aa: ASSLGRSSYEQY
v_call: TRBV10-1; j_call: TRBJ2-3; d_call: -; cdr3_aa: ASREGADTQY
v_call: TRBV5-1; j_call: TRBJ2-7; d_call: TRBD2; cdr3_aa: ASSLLREYEQY
v_call: TRBV4-2; j_call: TRBJ1-4; d_call: -; cdr3_aa: ASSQPTQVLNEKLF
v_call: TRBV27; j_call: TRBJ2-7; d_call: -; cdr3_aa: ASSLSLSYEQY
v_call: TRBV10-1; j_call: TRBJ2-3; d_call: TRBD1; cdr3_aa: ASSGPTPGTGGRDTQY
v_call: TRBV5-6; j_call: TRBJ2-7; d_call: -; cdr3_aa: ASSGGVGFYEQY
v_call: TRBV7-3; j_call: TRBJ2-2; d_call: TRBD2; cdr3_aa: ASSPGSLADTGELF
v_call: TRBV2; j_call: TRBJ1-2; d_call: -; cdr3_aa: ASSQDSNYGYT